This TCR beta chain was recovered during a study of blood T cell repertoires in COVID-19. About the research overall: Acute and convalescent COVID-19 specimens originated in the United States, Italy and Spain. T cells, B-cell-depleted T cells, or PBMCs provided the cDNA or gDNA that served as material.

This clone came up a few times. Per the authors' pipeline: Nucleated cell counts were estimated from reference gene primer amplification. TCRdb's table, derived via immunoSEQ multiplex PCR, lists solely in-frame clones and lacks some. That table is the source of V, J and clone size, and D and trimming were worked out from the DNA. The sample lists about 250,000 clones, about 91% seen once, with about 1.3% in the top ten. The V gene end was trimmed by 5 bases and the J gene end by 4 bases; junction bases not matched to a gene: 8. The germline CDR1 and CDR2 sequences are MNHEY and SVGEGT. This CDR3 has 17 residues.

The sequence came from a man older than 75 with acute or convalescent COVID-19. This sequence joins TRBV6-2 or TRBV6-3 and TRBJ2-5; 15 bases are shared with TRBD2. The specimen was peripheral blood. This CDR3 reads CASSHRTSGRASETQYF. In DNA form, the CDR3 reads TGTGCCAGCAGTCATAGGACTAGCGGGAGGGCCTCAGAGACCCAGTACTTC.